This T cell receptor (beta chain) comes out of a study of blood T cell repertoires in COVID-19. Original data processing: The assay estimated nucleated cells by amplifying reference gene primers. Assay: immunoSEQ multiplex PCR; the TCRdb copy retains only in-frame clones and omits some. The DNA was the basis for D and trimming; V, J and clone size are from that table. Altogether about 400,000 clones are present, roughly 90% being singletons, with the ten largest covering 0.95% to 1.5%. Trimming left V 5 bases short and J 0 bases short, with 10 bases between. Per the germline V gene, CDR1 is MNHEY and CDR2 is SVGAGI. The CDR3 runs 14 residues.

This receptor was identified in a man aged 35 to 55 with acute or convalescent COVID-19. The V call is TRBV6-5, the J call TRBJ1-1; D is perhaps TRBD1 (5 bases). The material sequenced was peripheral blood. This CDR3 reads CASSLDRLNTEAFF. DNA for the CDR3: TGTGCCAGCAGTCTTGACAGATTGAACACTGAAGCTTTCTTT.